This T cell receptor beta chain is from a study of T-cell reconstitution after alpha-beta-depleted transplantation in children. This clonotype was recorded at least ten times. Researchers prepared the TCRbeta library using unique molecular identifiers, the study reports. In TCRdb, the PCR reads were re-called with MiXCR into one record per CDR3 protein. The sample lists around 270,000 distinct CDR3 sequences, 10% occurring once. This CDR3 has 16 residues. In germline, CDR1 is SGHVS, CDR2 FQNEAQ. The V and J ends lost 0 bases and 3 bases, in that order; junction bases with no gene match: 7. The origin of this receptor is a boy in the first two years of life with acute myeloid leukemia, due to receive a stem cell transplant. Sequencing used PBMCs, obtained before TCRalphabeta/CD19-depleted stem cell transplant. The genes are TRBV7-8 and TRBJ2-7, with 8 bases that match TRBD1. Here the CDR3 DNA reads TGTGCCAGCAGCTTAGCCCCCGGGACAGGAGACTACGAGCAGTACTTC. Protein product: CASSLAPGTGDYEQYF.